A single sample gave rise to the 29 T cell receptor beta chains below, sequenced in a study of monozygotic twins with inflammatory bowel disease. TCRdb reworked the 5' RACE reads into one entry per CDR3 protein, no DNA. With just over 300,000 distinct CDR3 sequences in the sample, the ten largest clones hold 5.6%. Sequenced input: blood. The receptors shown here come from a human donor with ulcerative colitis or Crohn's disease, or a healthy co-twin of an affected twin (not recorded which).

The chain employs TRBV19 and TRBJ2-3; TCRdb's assignment of TRBD2 cannot be checked, as there is no DNA. Germline V gene data show CDR1 as LNHDA and CDR2 as SQIVND (reference sequence). The CDR3 spans 15 residues. The CDR3 protein is CASSISSGSTDTQYF.

V and J are TRBV20-1 and TRBJ2-5; without DNA, the TCRdb call of TRBD1 cannot be checked. Looked up from germline, CDR1 is DFQATT and CDR2 is SNEGSKA (reference sequence). The CDR3 loop spans 13 amino acids. CDR3: CSATYRGSETQYF.

The chain couples TRBV3-1 to TRBJ2-7. Germline CDR1 reads LGHDT; CDR2 reads YNNKEL (reference sequence). This CDR3 has 12 amino acids. CDR3 amino acids: CASSQWGTEQYF.

This CDR3 is CASSPSSTAYGYTF. V usage is TRBV7-9 and J usage is TRBJ1-2. The CDR3 is 14 amino acids. Germline CDR1 SEHNR, CDR2 FQNEAQ (reference sequence).

The rearrangement joins TRBV5-1 to TRBJ2-1; TCRdb's D gene call, TRBD1, goes unchecked for lack of DNA. Germline V gene sequence: CDR1 SGHRS, CDR2 YFSETQ. The CDR3 sequence is 17 residues long. CDR3 residues: CASSFSPTESSYNEQFF.

The chain recombines TRBV15 with TRBJ2-5; TCRdb reports TRBD1, a call that lacks DNA to check it against. This CDR3 has 14 residues. CDR1 and CDR2 (germline): LNHNV, YYDKDF (reference sequence). The CDR3 loop reads CATSSLGGWETQYF.

This rearrangement joins TRBV5-1 to TRBJ2-2; TCRdb selects TRBD2, and the lack of DNA leaves this call unchecked. This CDR3 is built from 16 residues. CDR1 is SGHRS, CDR2 YFSETQ, per germline. The CDR3 is CASSLEGRTNTGELFF. Full variable domain (remainder filled in from reference TRBV5-1 and TRBJ2-2): KAGVTQTPRYLIKTRGQQVTLSCSPISGHRSVSWYQQTPGQGLQFLFEYFSETQRNKGNFPGRFSGRQFSNSRSEMNVSTLELGDSALYLCASSLEGRTNTGELFFGEGSRLTVL.

V and J are TRBV20-1 and TRBJ2-6; with no DNA, the TCRdb D assignment of TRBD1 cannot be verified. Germline V gene data show CDR1 as DFQATT and CDR2 as SNEGSKA (reference sequence). The CDR3 loop spans 17 amino acids. CDR3 residues: CSASPFRALSGANVLTF.

V is TRBV4-3 and J is TRBJ2-5; the D call of TRBD2 rests on TCRdb alone, since no DNA is present to check it. Germline V gene sequence: CDR1 LGHNA, CDR2 YSLEER. CDR3 length equals 17 residues. CDR3 in amino acids: CASSQDQREGLWETQYF.

The chain carries TRBV7-9 and TRBJ1-5; checking the TCRdb D call of TRBD1 is not possible without DNA. This CDR3 has 16 residues. Germline V gene lookup returns CDR1 SEHNR and CDR2 FQNEAQ (reference sequence). CDR3 sequence reads: CASSLNLGQGAPPQHF. Using reference TRBV7-9 and TRBJ1-5 for the parts outside the CDR3, the full variable domain is DTGVSQNPRHKITKRGQNVTFRCDPISEHNRLYWYRQTLGQGPEFLTYFQNEAQLEKSRLLSDRFSAERPKGSFSTLEIQRTEQGDSAMYLCASSLNLGQGAPPQHFGDGTRLSIL.

V is TRBV7-2 and J is TRBJ2-7; the D call from TCRdb, TRBD1, cannot be confirmed without DNA. The CDR3 runs to 13 residues. Germline assignment: CDR1 SGHTA and CDR2 FQGNSA. CDR3 in amino acids: CASSLDKPYEQYF. Looking up the rest from reference TRBV7-2 and TRBJ2-7 gives the full variable domain: GAGVSQSPSNKVTEKGKDVELRCDPISGHTALYWYRQSLGQGLEFLIYFQGNSAPDKSGLPSDRFSAERTGGSVSTLTIQRTQQEDSAVYLCASSLDKPYEQYFGPGTRLTVT.

The V call is TRBV5-1, the J call TRBJ2-3; checking the TCRdb D call of TRBD1 is not possible without DNA. Per the germline V gene, CDR1 is SGHRS and CDR2 is YFSETQ. The CDR3 is made up of 15 amino acids. The CDR3: CASNQGAGATDTQYF.

V gene TRBV25-1 combines with J gene TRBJ2-6; absent DNA, TCRdb's TRBD1 call cannot be checked. CDR3 size: 16 residues. The germline gives CDR1 MGHDK, CDR2 SYGVNS. CDR3 amino acids: CASSDTGSSGANVLTF.

V and J are TRBV5-1 and TRBJ2-7; TCRdb's D gene call, TRBD1, goes unchecked for lack of DNA. CDR1 is SGHRS and CDR2 is YFSETQ in the germline V gene. There are 17 residues in the CDR3. This CDR3 is CASSFQPPGQGRYEQYF.

The rearrangement joins TRBV20-1 to TRBJ2-7; TCRdb picks TRBD1, but there is no DNA to check that call. The CDR3 runs 15 residues. Germline loops: CDR1 DFQATT, CDR2 SNEGSKA (reference sequence). This chain's CDR3 is CSARGWTGGPYEQYF.

The V gene is TRBV12-3 or TRBV12-4, the J gene TRBJ2-5; without DNA, the TCRdb call of TRBD2 cannot be checked. The CDR3 spans 13 residues. The CDR3 sequence: CASSIDYRGTQYF.

The chain has TRBV2 and TRBJ2-4. Germline V gene data show CDR1 as SNHLY and CDR2 as FYNNEI. This CDR3 region has 15 residues. The CDR3 loop is CASSGDFIAKNIQYF.

The CDR3 sequence: CATSHLSKLVMGPDTQYF. The V gene is TRBV24-1, the J gene TRBJ2-3. The CDR3 has 18 residues. Germline loops: CDR1 KGHDR, CDR2 SFDVKD.

The chain combines TRBV18 with TRBJ2-7; TCRdb reports TRBD2, a call that lacks DNA to check it against. CDR1 is KGHSH and CDR2 is LQKENI in the germline V gene. The CDR3 is 13 amino acids. The CDR3: CASSPRLDYEQYF.

The gene calls are TRBV9 and TRBJ2-3; TCRdb returns TRBD1, unconfirmable since there is no DNA. The CDR3 totals 14 residues. Germline-derived CDR1 and CDR2 are SGDLS and YYNGEE. CDR3: CASNQGRYTDTQYF.

J is TRBJ1-6 and V is TRBV7-2. The germline gives CDR1 SGHTA, CDR2 FQGNSA. The CDR3 is 13 amino acids. The CDR3 loop is CATGTELYSPLHF. Supplemented by reference TRBV7-2 and TRBJ1-6, the full variable domain reads GAGVSQSPSNKVTEKGKDVELRCDPISGHTALYWYRQSLGQGLEFLIYFQGNSAPDKSGLPSDRFSAERTGGSVSTLTIQRTQQEDSAVYLCATGTELYSPLHFGNGTRLTVT.

The gene calls are TRBV10-3 and TRBJ2-5. Germline-derived CDR1 and CDR2 are ENHRY and SYGVKD. The CDR3 is made up of 12 amino acids. The CDR3 loop reads CAISDQQETQYF.

The rearrangement joins TRBV20-1 to TRBJ2-5; without DNA, the TCRdb call of TRBD2 cannot be checked. The CDR3 loop spans 16 amino acids. Per the germline V gene, CDR1 is DFQATT and CDR2 is SNEGSKA (reference sequence). The CDR3 sequence: CSARGLAGDPQETQYF.

V and J are TRBV3-1 and TRBJ2-7; the D call from TCRdb, TRBD1, cannot be confirmed without DNA. CDR3 length: 14 residues. CDR1 and CDR2 (germline): LGHDT, YNNKEL (reference sequence). The chain's CDR3 is CASSPWDTPYEQYF.

The chain recombines TRBV29-1 with TRBJ2-2. The germline gives CDR1 SQVTM, CDR2 ANQGSEA. This CDR3 has 11 amino acids. This CDR3 is CSVDLDRELFF.

The V and J genes are TRBV12-3 or TRBV12-4 and TRBJ2-7; the D call from TCRdb, TRBD1, cannot be confirmed without DNA. The CDR3 spans 14 residues. CDR3 residues: CASSSRQGSYEQYF.

V usage is TRBV12-3 or TRBV12-4 and J usage is TRBJ2-6. The CDR3 loop spans 15 amino acids. The CDR3 protein is CASSFWGSGANVLTF.

This chain links TRBV20-1 with TRBJ1-1; no DNA is available, so the TRBD1 call from TCRdb remains unchecked. Germline V gene data show CDR1 as DFQATT and CDR2 as SNEGSKA (reference sequence). The CDR3 runs to 12 residues. CDR3 sequence reads: CSAGQKNTEAFF.

The V call is TRBV7-8, the J call TRBJ1-2; TCRdb selects TRBD1, and the lack of DNA leaves this call unchecked. Looked up from germline, CDR1 is SGHVS and CDR2 is FQNEAQ. The CDR3 consists of 15 residues. The CDR3 reads CASSLGYRTSYGYTF.